One T cell receptor (beta chain) is described in this entry. TCRdb redid the calling of the RACE reads with MiXCR, one entry per CDR3 protein. This sample has tens of thousands of distinct CDR3 sequences, with around 10% found just once. This record belongs to a study of human T cells and chemical hapten exposure. The germline V gene has CDR1 SNHLY and CDR2 FYNNEI. This CDR3 has 14 amino acids. V lost 6 bases, J lost 0 bases, and 10 bases lay in between. The time point: patch test 3, about 24 weeks after DPC sensitization. Treatment indicated: therapeutic diphenylcyclopropenone sensitization with weekly scalp DPC.

V and J are TRBV2 and TRBJ2-3; D is undetermined. Sample: whole blood, taken in connection with sensitization to the hapten diphenylcyclopropenone (DPC). This TCR was recovered from a woman in her 30s with alopecia areata. Some clones in this sample may be carry-over from other donors' samples. The CDR3 DNA reads as TGTGCCAGCAGACCCTCGGCTAGCACAGATACGCAGTATTTT. Protein product: CASRPSASTDTQYF. The whole variable domain, filled in from reference TRBV2 and TRBJ2-3, reads EPEVTQTPSHQVTQMGQEVILRCVPISNHLYFYWYRQILGQKVEFLVSFYNNEISEKSEIFDDQFSVERPDGSNFTLKIRSTKLEDSAMYFCASRPSASTDTQYFGPGTRLTVL.